This entry is about one TCR beta chain. The antigen is unknown. Clones were read by immunoSEQ multiplex PCR, and TCRdb kept only the in-frame ones, dropping some. There are fewer than 110,000 clones in the sample; around nine tenths occur only once, and about 6.8% lies in the top ten. The CDR3 has 13 amino acids. The ends were cut back, 6 bases at V and 7 bases at J, with 13 bases in the middle. The germline CDR1 and CDR2 sequences are LNHDA and SQIVND (reference sequence). This specimen belongs to a study of T cell responses to AZD1222 COVID-19 vaccine. Study-level findings and limits: The study identified only five or six AZD1222 recipients as seropositive at baseline. Researchers report vaccine-associated CD4 TCRs spanning spike, with dominance at 160-218 and 743-854.

The input for sequencing was peripheral blood, taken 28 days after the second AZD1222 dose. The chain employs TRBV19 and TRBJ2-1, with D possibly matching TRBD2 (6 bases). This sequence was found in an adult who received the AZD1222 COVID-19 vaccine. CDR3 nucleotides: TGTGCCAGTAGCCCTGGGAGGAGAAATGAGCAGTTCTTC. Translation: CASSPGRRNEQFF.